Below, 15 T cell receptor beta chains from the same sample are listed, as sequenced in a study of cytomegalovirus exposure and HLA in healthy donors. PCR amplification relied on 60 Vbeta primers (plus 13 Jbeta primers). Repertoires were generated with immunoSEQ multiplex PCR, while TCRdb's copy carries only in-frame clones and drops some. The data contain 190,000 or so clones, roughly 87% of them singletons. Material: PBMCs. Every receptor here comes from a man aged 50-60 years in good health and CMV-seronegative.

The chain is built from TRBV11-2 and TRBJ2-1, with D unclear. CDR1 SGHAT and CDR2 FQNNGV come from the germline V gene. V gave up 3 bases and J gave up 3 bases, with 12 bases separating them. This CDR3 contains 15 residues. The CDR3: CASSLSLGDYNEQFF. For the CDR3, the DNA is TGTGCCAGCAGCTTGAGTCTAGGAGACTACAATGAGCAGTTCTTC.

DNA for the CDR3: TGTGCCAGCAGCCGCCCGGGTCCTAAAGTAGATACGCAGTATTTT. This codes for CASSRPGPKVDTQYF. The gene calls are TRBV7-9 and TRBJ2-3; no clear D gene. Trimming took off 5 bases at V and 5 bases at J, with 17 bases between the two ends. Per germline, CDR1 SEHNR and CDR2 FQNEAQ (reference sequence). The CDR3 covers 15 residues.

This clone has a handful of counts. This rearrangement joins TRBV30 to TRBJ2-7, with TRBD1 matching over 10 bases. This CDR3 region has 14 residues. V shed 2 bases and J 6 bases; nucleotides not matched to a gene: 7. Germline CDR1 is GTSNPN and CDR2 is SVGIG (reference sequence). The CDR3 sequence: CAWSSGTGVFEQYF. The CDR3, as DNA: TGTGCCTGGAGTTCCGGGACAGGGGTGTTCGAGCAGTACTTC.

This clone was found once. Other DNA sequences from this sample encode an identical CDR3 as well. The rearrangement joins TRBV30 to TRBJ2-7; possible D gene TRBD2, 6 bases. V was shortened by 0 bases and J by 2 bases, with 14 bases between the two germline ends. Per the germline V gene, CDR1 is GTSNPN and CDR2 is SVGIG (reference sequence). CDR3 size: 15 residues. This CDR3 reads CAWSVGLANPYEQYF. The CDR3, as DNA: TGTGCCTGGAGTGTAGGGCTAGCGAATCCCTACGAGCAGTACTTC.

The chain is built from TRBV19 and TRBJ2-7; D may be TRBD1 (6 bases). The V gene lost 1 base and the J gene lost 6 bases, with 13 bases spanning the gap. Germline V gives CDR1 LNHDA, CDR2 SQIVND (reference sequence). The CDR3 loop spans 14 amino acids. The CDR3 reads CASSIAPQGPEQYF. DNA for the CDR3: TGTGCCAGTAGTATAGCCCCCCAGGGGCCCGAGCAGTACTTC. Full variable domain (rest looked up from reference TRBV19 and TRBJ2-7): DGGITQSPKYLFRKEGQNVTLSCEQNLNHDAMYWYRQDPGQGLRLIYYSQIVNDFQKGDIAEGYSVSREKKESFPLTVTSAQKNPTAFYLCASSIAPQGPEQYFGPGTRLTVT.

The chain combines TRBV28 with TRBJ2-7; perhaps TRBD1 as D (6 bases). CDR1 is MDHEN, CDR2 SYDVKM, per germline. Trimming pared 6 bases from V and 0 bases from J, leaving 12 bases between. The CDR3 consists of 14 residues. The CDR3 bases are TGTGCCAGCAGGGGACACTTAACCTCCTACGAGCAGTACTTC. This encodes CASRGHLTSYEQYF.

The genes are TRBV15 and TRBJ2-1, with TRBD2 matching over 7 bases. Germline lookup yields CDR1 LNHNV and CDR2 YYDKDF (reference sequence). The CDR3 has 18 amino acids. Losses at the gene ends were 5 bases for V and 6 bases for J; bases not matched to a gene: 19. In nucleotides, the CDR3 is TGTGCCACCAGCCCGGACCCAACCGGGACTACTTTATTCAATGAGCAGTTCTTC. Protein: CATSPDPTGTTLFNEQFF. Full variable domain (rest looked up from reference TRBV15 and TRBJ2-1): DAMVIQNPRYQVTQFGKPVTLSCSQTLNHNVMYWYQQKSSQAPKLLFHYYDKDFNNEADTPDNFQSRRPNTSFCFLDIRSPGLGDTAMYLCATSPDPTGTTLFNEQFFGPGTRLTVL.

For this clone: The sample has other DNA sequences that encode this CDR3 too. The genes are TRBV5-1 and TRBJ1-1; D might be TRBD1 (6 bases). V was cut by 1 base and J by 1 base, with 8 bases left in between. Germline V lookup: CDR1 SGHRS, CDR2 YFSETQ. CDR3 length: 14 amino acids. CDR3 loop: CASSLNRANTEAFF. For the CDR3, the DNA is TGCGCCAGCAGCTTGAACAGGGCGAACACTGAAGCTTTCTTT.

This chain links TRBV11-2 with TRBJ2-3; perhaps TRBD1 as D (6 bases). Trimming removed 3 bases from V and 0 bases from J, with 13 bases in between. CDR3 size: 16 residues. Germline CDR1 SGHAT, CDR2 FQNNGV. The CDR3 nucleotides are TGTGCCAGCAGCTTGGTCCGGGACACGAGCACAGATACGCAGTATTTT. This gives the protein CASSLVRDTSTDTQYF.

The chain uses TRBV21-1 and TRBJ1-1. TRBV21-1 represents a pseudogene. The CDR3 runs to 11 residues. In DNA, the CDR3 is TGTGCCAGCAGCAAAATATCTGAAGCTTTCTTT. Translated: CASSKISEAFF.

The sample holds one count of this clone. The genes are TRBV7-6 and TRBJ2-3; D is unclear. V was cut by 3 bases and J by 6 bases, with 19 bases left in between. The CDR3 runs 16 residues. The germline V gene has CDR1 SGHVS and CDR2 FNYEAQ. The CDR3 sequence is CASSFRVVSPSDTQYF. The CDR3 DNA follows: TGTGCCAGCAGCTTTCGGGTAGTTTCGCCATCGGATACGCAGTATTTT.

V usage is TRBV21-1 and J usage is TRBJ2-5; the listed D gene, TRBD1, was not tested against the DNA. TRBV21-1 is reported as a pseudogene. This CDR3 comprises 13 residues. The CDR3 bases are TGTGCCATAGTCGGGGACAGGGGAGAGACCCAGTACTTC. The encoded protein is CAIVGDRGETQYF.

J is TRBJ2-1 and V is TRBV4-1, with 8 bases identical to TRBD1. V lost 3 bases to trimming and J lost 8 bases; unmatched junction nucleotides: 9. The CDR3 sequence is 15 residues long. CDR1 MGHRA and CDR2 YSYEKL come from the germline V gene. CDR3 amino acids: CASSQEHPGGDEQFF. In DNA form, the CDR3 reads TGCGCCAGCAGCCAGGAACACCCAGGGGGCGATGAGCAGTTCTTC.

This clone was counted only a few times. The chain couples TRBV9 to TRBJ1-3; 7 bases fit TRBD1. V lost 4 bases and J lost 0; bases outside the gene matches: 10. This CDR3 spans 17 amino acids. The germline CDR1 and CDR2 sequences are SGDLS and YYNGEE. The CDR3 DNA reads TGTGCCAGCAGCAGGGGGCCGGATTTAAGCTCTGGAAACACCATATATTTT. It yields the protein CASSRGPDLSSGNTIYF.

The rearrangement uses TRBV27 and TRBJ2-2; weak D call: TRBD1 (6 bases). Per germline, CDR1 MNHEY and CDR2 SMNVEV (reference sequence). This CDR3 is 16 amino acids long. V shed 9 bases and J shed 5 bases, with 22 bases lying between them. The CDR3 DNA reads TGTGCCAGAACTTCCATTACAGGGAAGGAGACCGGGGAGCTGTTTTTT. It specifies CARTSITGKETGELFF.